This T cell receptor beta chain was sequenced for a study of T cell responses to AZD1222 COVID-19 vaccine. General observations from the study: Spike-specific TCR breadth rose after two AZD1222 doses, and depth rose as well. Donors were largely white British and mainly female; clonal diversity was possibly underestimated. Baseline seropositivity characterized only 5 to 7 AZD1222 recipients. Repertoires were obtained solely post-peak T cell response.

Germline CDR1 reads LGHNA; CDR2 reads YSLEER. The CDR3 runs to 14 residues. The V gene end was trimmed by 3 bases and the J gene end by 3 bases; junction bases not matched to a gene: 3. As concerns this clone: Its antigen is currently unknown.

Generated by immunoSEQ multiplex PCR, the TCRdb table keeps only in-frame clones and is missing some. The table has 200,000 to 300,000 clones, approximately 93% seen once. Sequenced material: peripheral blood, taken on day 0 of AZD1222 vaccination. This sequence was found in an adult in good health. The chain carries TRBV4-3 and TRBJ2-7, with 9 bases that match TRBD1. CDR3 nucleotides: TGCGCCAGCAGCCAGGACAGGGGCGACTACGAGCAGTACTTC. Its protein product is CASSQDRGDYEQYF.